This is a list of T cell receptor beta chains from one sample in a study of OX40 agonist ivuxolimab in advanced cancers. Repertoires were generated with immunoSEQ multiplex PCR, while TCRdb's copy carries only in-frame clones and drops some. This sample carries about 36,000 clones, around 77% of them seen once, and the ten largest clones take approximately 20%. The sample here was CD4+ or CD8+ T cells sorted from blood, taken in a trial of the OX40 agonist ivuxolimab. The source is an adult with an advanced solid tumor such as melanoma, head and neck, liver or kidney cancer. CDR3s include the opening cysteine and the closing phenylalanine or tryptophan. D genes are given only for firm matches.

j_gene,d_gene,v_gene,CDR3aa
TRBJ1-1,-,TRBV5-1,CASSLARSNTEAFF
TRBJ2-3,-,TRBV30,CAWILQGNTQYF
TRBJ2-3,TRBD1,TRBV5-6,CASSLRRTGGSTNTQYF
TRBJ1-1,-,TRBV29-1,CSVERPLLNTEAFF
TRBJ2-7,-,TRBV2,CASRGFYEQYF
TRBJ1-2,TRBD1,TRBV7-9,CASRGQASNYGYTF
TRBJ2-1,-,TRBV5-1,CASSLDSPRFNEQFF
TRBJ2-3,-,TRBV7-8,CASSLDDVGTDTQYF
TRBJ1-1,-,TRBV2,CASSDNTEAFF
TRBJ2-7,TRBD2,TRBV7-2,CASRSSGGSSYEQYF
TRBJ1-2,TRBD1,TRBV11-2,CASSLVTRGAYGYTF
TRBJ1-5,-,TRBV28,CASSFGYGNQPQHF
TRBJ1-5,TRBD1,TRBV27,CASSFQGDNQPQHF
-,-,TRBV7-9,CASSLEEYEQYF
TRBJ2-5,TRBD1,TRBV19,CASSTPHLATGVETQYF
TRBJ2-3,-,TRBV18,CASSPVTSTTDTQYF
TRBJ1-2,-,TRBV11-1,CASSLEGAGYYGYTF
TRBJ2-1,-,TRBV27,CASGPYRHNEQFF
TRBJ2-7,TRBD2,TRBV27,CASSSGTSGRSDEQYF
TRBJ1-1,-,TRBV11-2,CASSLGRGTEAFF
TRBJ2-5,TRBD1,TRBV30,CAWTRTGGQETQYF
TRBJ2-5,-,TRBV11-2,CASSLVGALRETQYF
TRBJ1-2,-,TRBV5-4,CASSDGTGGDYGYTF